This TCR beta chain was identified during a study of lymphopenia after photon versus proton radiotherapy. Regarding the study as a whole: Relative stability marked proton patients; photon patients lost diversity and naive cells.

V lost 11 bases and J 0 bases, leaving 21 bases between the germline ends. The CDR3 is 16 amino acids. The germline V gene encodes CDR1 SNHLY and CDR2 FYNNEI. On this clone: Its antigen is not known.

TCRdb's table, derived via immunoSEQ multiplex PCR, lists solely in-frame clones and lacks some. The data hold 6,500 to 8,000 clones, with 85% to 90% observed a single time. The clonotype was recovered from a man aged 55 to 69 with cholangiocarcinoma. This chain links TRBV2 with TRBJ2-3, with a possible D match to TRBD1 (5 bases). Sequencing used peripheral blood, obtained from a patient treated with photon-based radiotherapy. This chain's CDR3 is CASKGYGSSSTDTQYF. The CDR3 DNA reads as TGTGCCTCCAAGGGGTACGGCTCCTCTAGCACAGATACGCAGTATTTT.